This passage covers 23 T cell receptor beta chains from one sample sequenced in a study of preoperative IRX-2 immunotherapy in early breast cancer. Measured with immunoSEQ multiplex PCR; TCRdb has only the in-frame clones, and not every one. The sample consists of tens of thousands of clones, 90% of them appearing once. Treatment specified: preoperative locoregional IRX-2 cytokine immunotherapy. Collection of the sample occurred from a patient treated with IRX-2 immunotherapy. The source is a human donor with breast cancer.

The chain joins TRBV15 to TRBJ2-2; D unclear. There are 15 residues in the CDR3. V was cut by 0 bases and J by 0 bases, with 5 bases left in between. In germline, CDR1 is LNHNV, CDR2 YYDKDF (reference sequence). CDR3 residues: CATSRDRTNTGELFF. The CDR3 bases are TGTGCCACCAGCAGAGATAGAACGAACACCGGGGAGCTGTTTTTT.

This clone was seen a handful of times. The V gene is TRBV15, the J gene TRBJ2-3, with TRBD2 identical over 11 bases. Germline loops: CDR1 LNHNV, CDR2 YYDKDF (reference sequence). V gave up 5 bases and J gave up 2 bases; unmatched junction bases: 6. The CDR3 runs to 16 residues. This CDR3 is CATSGILAGVTDTQYF. The DNA for the CDR3 is TGTGCCACCAGCGGCATACTAGCGGGGGTCACAGATACGCAGTATTTT.

The gene calls are TRBV29-1 and TRBJ2-3; TRBD2 matches at 12 bases. This CDR3 spans 17 amino acids. Germline V gives CDR1 SQVTM, CDR2 ANQGSEA. V shed 6 bases, J shed 2 bases, and the junction held 12 bases outside the gene matches. Here the CDR3 DNA reads TGCAGCGTCCCCACTAGCGGGGGGTTTTCTTCCACAGATACGCAGTATTTT. Protein product: CSVPTSGGFSSTDTQYF.

The chain recombines TRBV28 with TRBJ2-7, with D uncertain. CDR3 size: 15 residues. From germline, CDR1 is MDHEN and CDR2 SYDVKM. V lost 2 bases, J lost 2 bases, and 13 bases lay in between. DNA for the CDR3: TGTGCCAGCAGTTTAAGGTGGCAGCCCACCTACGAGCAGTACTTC. This sequence encodes CASSLRWQPTYEQYF.

This chain uses TRBV5-1 with TRBJ1-1; 9 bases align to TRBD1. V lost 8 bases to trimming and J lost 6 bases; unmatched junction nucleotides: 8. The length of the CDR3 is 13 residues. CDR1 and CDR2 (germline): SGHRS, YFSETQ. The CDR3 reads CASRQGDGAEAFF. DNA of the CDR3: TGCGCCAGTCGACAGGGGGACGGCGCTGAAGCTTTCTTT. Based on the CDR3 plus reference TRBV5-1 and TRBJ1-1, the full variable domain is KAGVTQTPRYLIKTRGQQVTLSCSPISGHRSVSWYQQTPGQGLQFLFEYFSETQRNKGNFPGRFSGRQFSNSRSEMNVSTLELGDSALYLCASRQGDGAEAFFGQGTRLTVV.

This sequence joins TRBV7-9 and TRBJ2-7; D gene uncertain. The V end lost 5 bases, the J end lost 4 bases, and 12 bases lay between the germline ends. The CDR3 sequence is 13 residues long. Germline V gene sequence: CDR1 SEHNR, CDR2 FQNEAQ (reference sequence). CDR3 amino acids: CASSRRSGYEQYF. For the CDR3, the DNA is TGTGCCAGCAGCCGACGGAGTGGGTACGAGCAGTACTTC. Based on the CDR3 plus reference TRBV7-9 and TRBJ2-7, the full variable domain is DTGVSQNPRHKITKRGQNVTFRCDPISEHNRLYWYRQTLGQGPEFLTYFQNEAQLEKSRLLSDRFSAERPKGSFSTLEIQRTEQGDSAMYLCASSRRSGYEQYFGPGTRLTVT.

The chain employs TRBV6-6 and TRBJ2-2; D uncertain. V lost 8 bases and J lost 3, with 7 bases in between. Per germline, CDR1 MNHNY and CDR2 SVGAGI (reference sequence). This CDR3 is 12 amino acids long. Here the CDR3 reads CASHKDTGELFF. In DNA form, the CDR3 reads TGTGCCAGCCACAAGGACACCGGGGAGCTGTTTTTT.

CDR3 amino acids: CASSPDYSNTGELFF. The CDR3 DNA reads TGTGCCAGCAGCCCGGACTACTCGAACACCGGGGAGCTGTTTTTT. V gene TRBV7-9 combines with J gene TRBJ2-2; D might be TRBD2 (6 bases). V dropped 5 bases and J dropped 0 bases, with 10 bases sitting between them. The germline V gene encodes CDR1 SEHNR and CDR2 FQNEAQ (reference sequence). This CDR3 comprises 15 residues.

In its sample, this clone is medium-sized. The chain uses TRBV18 and TRBJ1-2, with D uncertain. The CDR3 loop spans 14 amino acids. The V gene lost 3 bases and the J gene lost 4 bases, with 12 bases spanning the gap. Germline V gene lookup returns CDR1 KGHSH and CDR2 LQKENI. The CDR3 reads CASSPVRRVYGYTF. The CDR3 DNA is TGTGCCAGCTCACCCGTCCGCCGCGTCTATGGCTACACCTTC.

This clone was detected only a few times. This CDR3 is CASIRQGAGQPQHF. The CDR3 region has the DNA TGCGCCAGCATCCGACAGGGGGCGGGTCAGCCCCAGCATTTT. The chain uses TRBV5-1 and TRBJ1-5, with 10 bases fitting TRBD1. CDR3 length: 14 residues. J gave up 6 bases and V 6 bases, and 6 bases lay outside the gene matches. CDR1 is SGHRS, CDR2 YFSETQ, per germline.

The chain combines TRBV7-9 with TRBJ2-2; TRBD2 matches at 14 bases. In germline, CDR1 is SEHNR, CDR2 FQNEAQ (reference sequence). Unmatched junction bases numbered 8, after V lost 5 bases and J lost 0 bases. This CDR3 is built from 19 residues. For the CDR3, the DNA is TGTGCCAGCAGCCTCTTAGAGGGACTAGCGGGGGCGAACACCGGGGAGCTGTTTTTT. It is translated as CASSLLEGLAGANTGELFF.

V gene TRBV23-1 combines with J gene TRBJ1-2; D gene ambiguous. Being an ORF, TRBV23-1 has a function that is uncertain. V lost 8 bases and J 9 bases, leaving 7 bases between the germline ends. The length of the CDR3 is 9 residues. The CDR3 sequence: CASPFSYTF. DNA of the CDR3: TGCGCCAGCCCATTCAGCTACACCTTC.

The table lists this clone with a count of one. The rearrangement uses TRBV5-1 and TRBJ2-7; the match to TRBD2 covers 8 bases. V shed 0 bases, J shed 4 bases, and the junction held 3 bases outside the gene matches. From germline, CDR1 is SGHRS and CDR2 YFSETQ. The CDR3 is made up of 14 amino acids. The CDR3 spells CASSLGPGGYEQYF. In DNA form, the CDR3 reads TGCGCCAGCAGCTTGGGGCCGGGAGGGTACGAGCAGTACTTC.

V is TRBV12-5 and J is TRBJ2-3, with a weak D call TRBD1 (5 bases). The CDR3 is 14 amino acids. Trimming shortened V by 5 bases and J by 4 bases, and 13 bases separated the two germline ends. CDR1 is LGHNT, CDR2 FRNRAP, per germline. The CDR3 DNA follows: TGTGCTAGTGGTCCGGAAAGGGGTGCAGATACGCAGTATTTT. Amino acid sequence: CASGPERGADTQYF.

The chain joins TRBV4-1 to TRBJ2-1, with TRBD2 matching 8 bases. Per the germline V gene, CDR1 is MGHRA and CDR2 is YSYEKL. The CDR3 has 16 residues. Trimming removed 4 bases from V and 9 bases from J; junction bases left unmatched: 14. The CDR3: CASSPAQTSGSFEQFF. CDR3 coding DNA: TGCGCCAGCAGCCCCGCCCAAACTAGCGGCTCTTTTGAGCAGTTCTTC.

This chain connects TRBV5-6 to TRBJ1-1, with D uncertain. Trimming took off 0 bases at V and 10 bases at J, with 7 bases between the two ends. From germline, CDR1 is SGHDT and CDR2 YYEEEE. This CDR3 spans 11 amino acids. CDR3 bases: TGTGCCAGCAGCTTGGGGGGAGGAGCTTTCTTT. It yields the protein CASSLGGGAFF.

The V call is TRBV30, the J call TRBJ2-3; D unresolved. The germline CDR1 and CDR2 sequences are GTSNPN and SVGIG (reference sequence). This CDR3 is 14 amino acids long. The V end was cut by 0 bases, the J end by 4 bases, with 11 bases between. The CDR3: CAWSVTGFADTQYF. CDR3 sequence (DNA): TGTGCCTGGAGTGTAACTGGCTTTGCAGATACGCAGTATTTT.

The chain recombines TRBV5-4 with TRBJ1-1; unclear D gene. Germline CDR1 and CDR2: SGHNT and YYREEE (reference sequence). The CDR3 consists of 14 residues. The germline V and J ends were trimmed by 2 bases and 1 base, with 9 bases remaining between them. In DNA, the CDR3 is TGTGCCAGCAGCTTTCGGCAGGCGAACACTGAAGCTTTCTTT. Its translation: CASSFRQANTEAFF.

The CDR3 spells CASSLQLGDTQYF. In DNA, the CDR3 is TGCGCCAGCAGCTTGCAACTAGGAGATACGCAGTATTTT. The chain joins TRBV5-1 to TRBJ2-3; a possible D gene is TRBD2 (5 bases). Trimming shortened V by 1 base and J by 5 bases, and 8 bases separated the two germline ends. CDR3 length equals 13 residues. The V gene's germline CDR1 is SGHRS and CDR2 YFSETQ.

The gene calls are TRBV13 and TRBJ2-3; D unclear. This CDR3 has 12 residues. With 8 bases removed from V and 0 bases from J, the gap between germline ends came to 6 bases. Germline V gives CDR1 PRHDT, CDR2 FYEKMQ (reference sequence). This chain's CDR3 is CASGVSTDTQYF. DNA of the CDR3: TGTGCCAGCGGGGTTAGCACAGATACGCAGTATTTT.

The gene calls are TRBV19 and TRBJ1-5, with no clear D. Germline CDR1 LNHDA, CDR2 SQIVND (reference sequence). The CDR3 consists of 15 residues. Trimming took off 6 bases at V and 0 bases at J, with 12 bases between the two ends. CDR3 bases: TGTGCCAGTAGCCTGAATTTGCTTAGCAATCAGCCCCAGCATTTT. Its protein is CASSLNLLSNQPQHF.

Here the CDR3 DNA reads TGTGCCAGCAGCCGTACGGTCGGGGAGCTGTTTTTT. It yields the protein CASSRTVGELFF. V is TRBV11-2 and J is TRBJ2-2; D remains unclear. V was trimmed by 5 bases and J by 7 bases, leaving 8 bases between them. Germline CDR1 is SGHAT and CDR2 is FQNNGV. CDR3 size: 12 residues.

The chain combines TRBV5-1 with TRBJ1-2; the D is unclear. V shed 1 base and J shed 2 bases, with 15 bases lying between them. From germline, CDR1 is SGHRS and CDR2 YFSETQ. The CDR3 length is 16 residues. CDR3 sequence: CASSLFRRHGNYGYTF. CDR3 nucleotides: TGCGCCAGCAGCTTGTTTCGTCGACACGGAAACTATGGCTACACCTTC.